One sample yielded the 27 T cell receptor beta chains listed below, sequenced in a study of T cell clonotyping in hematopoietic cell transplantation. Clones were sequenced by immunoSEQ multiplex PCR, and TCRdb holds only the in-frame ones, with some missing. The sample contains roughly 42,000 clones, about 93% of which appear only once. The sequenced material came from peripheral blood mononuclear cells. The receptors shown here come from a woman in her fifties or sixties in good health. Some clones in this sample may be carry-over from other donors' samples.

J is TRBJ1-1 and V is TRBV2, with D perhaps matching TRBD1 (6 bases). Germline V gene data show CDR1 as SNHLY and CDR2 as FYNNEI. This CDR3 has 16 amino acids. The V end lost 5 bases, the J end lost 7 bases, and 23 bases lay between the germline ends. In DNA, the CDR3 is TGTGCCAGCAGTTTCTCAGGGTTGGGCGGGACACTTGAAGCTTTCTTT. Its protein is CASSFSGLGGTLEAFF.

This chain uses TRBV20-1 with TRBJ1-2; tentative D call: TRBD1 (6 bases). CDR1 is DFQATT, CDR2 SNEGSKA, per germline (reference sequence). V was shortened by 4 bases and J by 5 bases, with 8 bases between the two germline ends. The CDR3 runs 11 residues. The CDR3 loop is CSANRDYGYTF. The CDR3 nucleotides are TGCAGTGCTAACAGGGATTATGGCTACACCTTC.

The rearrangement joins TRBV10-3 to TRBJ2-3, with unresolved D. CDR1 is ENHRY and CDR2 is SYGVKD in the germline V gene. The CDR3 is 14 amino acids. Trimming shortened V by 0 bases and J by 0 bases, and 4 bases separated the two germline ends. The CDR3 region is CAISESVSTDTQYF. The CDR3 region has the DNA TGTGCCATCAGTGAGTCGGTCAGCACAGATACGCAGTATTTT.

The rearrangement links TRBV7-6 to TRBJ2-2, with 12 nucleotides matching TRBD2. The CDR3 loop spans 17 amino acids. Germline assignment: CDR1 SGHVS and CDR2 FNYEAQ. Trimming took 2 bases from V and 1 from J; bases not matched to a gene: 2. CDR3 residues: CASSLLTSGGNTGELFF. The CDR3 nucleotides are TGTGCCAGCAGCTTATTGACTAGCGGGGGGAACACCGGGGAGCTGTTTTTT.

The chain uses TRBV7-2 and TRBJ1-3, with 8 bases identical to TRBD1. CDR3 length: 13 amino acids. The J segment lost 4 bases and the V segment lost 4 bases, leaving 0 bases of the junction unmatched. Germline assignment: CDR1 SGHTA and CDR2 FQGNSA. The DNA of the CDR3 is TGTGCCAGCAGCTGGGACAGGGGAAACACCATATATTTT. It is translated as CASSWDRGNTIYF.

V is TRBV28 and J is TRBJ2-6, with D unclear. Germline CDR1 and CDR2: MDHEN and SYDVKM. V was trimmed by 2 bases and J by 0 bases, leaving 11 bases between them. The CDR3 is made up of 17 amino acids. The CDR3 loop is CASSLGVESSGANVLTF. Written as DNA, the CDR3 is TGTGCCAGCAGTTTAGGGGTCGAGAGCTCTGGGGCCAACGTCCTGACTTTC. Complete variable domain (other parts from reference TRBV28 and TRBJ2-6): DVKVTQSSRYLVKRTGEKVFLECVQDMDHENMFWYRQDPGLGLRLIYFSYDVKMKEKGDIPEGYSVSREKKERFSLILESASTNQTSMYLCASSLGVESSGANVLTFGAGSRLTVL.

This chain joins TRBV7-2 and TRBJ2-7; 11 bases fit TRBD1. Germline CDR1 is SGHTA and CDR2 is FQGNSA. V was pared by 3 bases and J by 4 bases, with 8 bases of the junction left unmatched. The CDR3 runs 16 residues. DNA of the CDR3: TGTGCCAGCAGCTTTCAAACCGGGACAGGGGGTTACGAGCAGTACTTC. Protein product: CASSFQTGTGGYEQYF.

The V and J genes are TRBV28 and TRBJ1-6, with D perhaps matching TRBD1 (5 bases). Trimming cost V 7 bases and J 5 bases, with 15 bases left between them. The CDR3 consists of 15 residues. Germline CDR1 MDHEN, CDR2 SYDVKM. CDR3 protein: CASMRGFGNNSPLHF. CDR3 DNA: TGTGCCAGCATGAGGGGATTCGGGAATAATTCACCCCTCCACTTT.

This chain joins TRBV5-4 and TRBJ2-5; 7 bases map to TRBD1. Germline V gives CDR1 SGHNT, CDR2 YYREEE (reference sequence). The V gene end was trimmed by 0 bases and the J gene end by 3 bases; junction bases not matched to a gene: 2. This CDR3 region has 14 residues. The CDR3 region has the DNA TGTGCCAGCAGCTTGGCCGGGACAGAAGAGACCCAGTACTTC. Its protein product is CASSLAGTEETQYF. The variable domain in full, with the rest retrieved from reference TRBV5-4 and TRBJ2-5, is ETGVTQSPTHLIKTRGQQVTLRCSSQSGHNTVSWYQQALGQGPQFIFQYYREEENGRGNFPPRFSGLQFPNYSSELNVNALELDDSALYLCASSLAGTEETQYFGPGTRLLVL.

This clone is a singleton in its sample. The rearrangement links TRBV10-3 to TRBJ1-2, with D possibly matching TRBD1 (5 bases). Trimming left V 4 bases short and J 2 bases short, with 11 bases between. CDR3 length equals 14 residues. CDR1 is ENHRY and CDR2 is SYGVKD in the germline V gene. CDR3 in amino acids: CAISATGPNYGYTF. The CDR3 region has the DNA TGTGCCATCAGTGCCACAGGCCCAAACTATGGCTACACCTTC.

The V gene is TRBV27, the J gene TRBJ1-2; D is undetermined. The CDR3 extends over 14 amino acids. V was shortened by 6 bases and J by 2 bases, with 13 bases between the two germline ends. From germline, CDR1 is MNHEY and CDR2 SMNVEV (reference sequence). CDR3 sequence (DNA): TGTGCCAGCAGAAACAGAGCCTCCAACTATGGCTACACCTTC. It yields the protein CASRNRASNYGYTF.

The chain has TRBV6-5 and TRBJ1-2; D may be TRBD1 (6 bases). The CDR3 spans 15 residues. CDR1 and CDR2 (germline): MNHEY, SVGAGI. Trimming cost V 5 bases and J 3 bases, with 16 bases left between them. CDR3 in DNA: TGTGCCAGCAGTAGCCCAACAGGGTCGGACTATGGCTACACCTTC. It codes for CASSSPTGSDYGYTF.

This chain connects TRBV29-1 to TRBJ1-4; D might be TRBD1 (6 bases). CDR1 is SQVTM, CDR2 ANQGSEA, per germline. The CDR3 extends over 13 amino acids. V lost 4 bases and J 5 bases, leaving 11 bases between the germline ends. CDR3 region: CSVAQGLNEKLFF. Written as DNA, the CDR3 is TGCAGCGTTGCACAGGGTCTAAATGAAAAACTGTTTTTT. The entire variable domain, with the rest obtained from reference TRBV29-1 and TRBJ1-4, is as follows: SAVISQKPSRDICQRGTSLTIQCQVDSQVTMMFWYRQQPGQSLTLIATANQGSEATYESGFVIDKFPISRPNLTFSTLTVSNMSPEDSSIYLCSVAQGLNEKLFFGSGTQLSVL.

This chain links TRBV7-2 with TRBJ1-1; D may be TRBD1 (6 bases). The CDR3 has 15 residues. V was clipped by 5 bases and J by 8 bases, with 21 bases between them. Germline lookup yields CDR1 SGHTA and CDR2 FQGNSA. The CDR3 DNA sequence: TGTGCCAGCAGCCCAGAAGCAGCGGGGGCTGGCGAAGCTTTCTTT. This sequence encodes CASSPEAAGAGEAFF.

This clone occurred a few times. The chain employs TRBV6-6 and TRBJ2-7; 15 bases align to TRBD2. The V segment lost 9 bases and the J segment 6 bases; nucleotides outside the gene matches: 3. The CDR3 is 13 residues long. CDR1 is MNHNY, CDR2 SVGAGI, per germline (reference sequence). Written as DNA, the CDR3 is TGTGCCAGTGGACTAGCGGGGGGGCTCGAGCAGTACTTC. It codes for CASGLAGGLEQYF.

This clone has just one count. The chain uses TRBV7-9 and TRBJ2-3; D possibly corresponds to TRBD1 (6 bases). The CDR3 loop spans 15 amino acids. Trimming took 3 bases from V and 1 from J, leaving 11 bases between them. Germline lookup yields CDR1 SEHNR and CDR2 FQNEAQ (reference sequence). CDR3 DNA: TGTGCCAGCAGCTTCGAAGGACAGCGCACAGATACGCAGTATTTT. It specifies CASSFEGQRTDTQYF.

This chain joins TRBV6-6 and TRBJ2-7, with D perhaps given as TRBD1 or TRBD2 (5 bases each). This CDR3 contains 13 residues. Trimming shortened V by 5 bases and J by 3 bases, and 11 bases separated the two germline ends. Looked up from germline, CDR1 is MNHNY and CDR2 is SVGAGI (reference sequence). Written as DNA, the CDR3 is TGTGCCAGCAGTGCCGGGACGGACTACGAGCAGTACTTC. It encodes CASSAGTDYEQYF.

The J gene is TRBJ2-1, the V gene TRBV4-3; D may be TRBD1 or TRBD2 (6 bases each). Trimming took off 0 bases at V and 2 bases at J, with 11 bases between the two ends. Germline lookup yields CDR1 LGHNA and CDR2 YSLEER. CDR3 length: 16 amino acids. The DNA for the CDR3 is TGCGCCAGCAGCCAAGATCCTCGGGGGCCCTACAATGAGCAGTTCTTC. Translating it yields CASSQDPRGPYNEQFF.

V gene TRBV6-1 combines with J gene TRBJ1-2; tentatively, D is TRBD1 (5 bases). V was shortened by 3 bases and J by 7 bases, with 15 bases between the two germline ends. This CDR3 region has 14 residues. The V gene's germline CDR1 is MNHNS and CDR2 SASEGT. The CDR3 DNA reads as TGTGCCAGCAGTGATTCCCTCGGCGGGGGTGGCTACACCTTC. It encodes CASSDSLGGGGYTF.

The rearrangement uses TRBV19 and TRBJ2-7, with no clear D. Looked up from germline, CDR1 is LNHDA and CDR2 is SQIVND (reference sequence). This CDR3 has 14 residues. Trimming left V 7 bases short and J 3 bases short, with 16 bases between. The CDR3 bases are TGTGCCAGTACGTCCGGAACCCCTCTCTACGAGCAGTACTTC. This encodes CASTSGTPLYEQYF.

The chain is built from TRBV11-2 and TRBJ1-2; D is uncertain. The CDR3 has 13 amino acids. V was cut by 0 bases and J by 3 bases, with 5 bases left in between. In germline, CDR1 is SGHAT, CDR2 FQNNGV. CDR3 sequence: CASSLDVYYGYTF. In DNA, the CDR3 is TGTGCCAGCAGCTTAGATGTCTACTATGGCTACACCTTC.

The chain is built from TRBV10-3 and TRBJ1-5; 8 nucleotides align to TRBD1. This CDR3 contains 14 residues. Germline CDR1 reads ENHRY; CDR2 reads SYGVKD. Trimming at V came to 6 bases and at J to 7 bases, leaving 8 bases not matched to a gene. Here the CDR3 reads CAIRGTGAAQPQHF. CDR3 nucleotides: TGTGCCATCAGAGGGACAGGCGCCGCCCAGCCCCAGCATTTT.

The rearrangement links TRBV30 to TRBJ2-3; D gene uncertain. The germline V gene has CDR1 GTSNPN and CDR2 SVGIG (reference sequence). This CDR3 is built from 15 residues. The V end was cut by 3 bases, the J end by 0 bases, with 13 bases between. The CDR3 region has the DNA TGTGCCTGGAGCGACTCCATAATCAGCACAGATACGCAGTATTTT. It codes for CAWSDSIISTDTQYF. The whole variable domain, filled in from reference TRBV30 and TRBJ2-3, reads SQTIHQWPATLVQPVGSPLSLECTVEGTSNPNLYWYRQAAGRGLQLLFYSVGIGQISSEVPQNLSASRPQDRQFILSSKKLLLSDSGFYLCAWSDSIISTDTQYFGPGTRLTVL.

The chain joins TRBV6-6 to TRBJ1-2, with a weak D call TRBD1 (6 bases). The CDR3 is 12 residues long. The V gene's germline CDR1 is MNHNY and CDR2 SVGAGI (reference sequence). With 6 bases removed from V and 4 bases from J, the gap between germline ends came to 9 bases. CDR3 in DNA: TGTGCCAGCAGACAGGGCGCCTATGGCTACACCTTC. Encoded protein: CASRQGAYGYTF.

CDR3 residues: CASSLDVGNHGYTF. In nucleotides, the CDR3 is TGTGCCAGCAGCTTAGATGTAGGCAACCATGGCTACACCTTC. The rearrangement links TRBV7-2 to TRBJ1-2; D is uncertain. V lost 1 base, J lost 6 bases, and 12 bases lay in between. The CDR3 is 14 residues long. Germline V CDR1 and CDR2: SGHTA, FQGNSA.

This chain connects TRBV7-7 to TRBJ2-1; D call uncertain. Germline V gene sequence: CDR1 SSHAT, CDR2 FNYEAQ (reference sequence). The CDR3 contains 14 residues. V shed 1 base and J shed 0 bases, with 4 bases lying between them. CDR3 residues: CASSLDASYNEQFF. Here the CDR3 DNA reads TGTGCCAGCAGCTTAGATGCCTCCTACAATGAGCAGTTCTTC. Using reference TRBV7-7 and TRBJ2-1 for the parts outside the CDR3, the full variable domain is GAGVSQSPRYKVTKRGQDVTLRCDPISSHATLYWYQQALGQGPEFLTYFNYEAQPDKSGLPSDRFSAERPEGSISTLTIQRTEQRDSAMYRCASSLDASYNEQFFGPGTRLTVL.

A single count supports this clone. V and J are TRBV4-1 and TRBJ2-3; 11 bases map to TRBD2. CDR1 is MGHRA and CDR2 is YSYEKL in the germline V gene. The CDR3 is 18 amino acids. V shed 0 bases and J 10 bases; nucleotides not matched to a gene: 15. The DNA of the CDR3 is TGCGCCAGCAGCCAAGACCCTGTCGTTAGCGGGGGGGCCTCGTCGCAGTATTTT. Translating it yields CASSQDPVVSGGASSQYF.